These 30 T cell receptor beta chains were all obtained from the same sample, sequenced in a study of control samples from healthy donors and cancer patients. Some clones are missing from TCRdb's copy, which holds only in-frame ones; the method was immunoSEQ multiplex PCR. Of roughly 120,000 clones in the sample, less than 95% were seen once. Sequenced sample: blood. Source of these receptors: a man aged 25 to 40 in good health.

The rearrangement uses TRBV5-4 and TRBJ2-6; TRBD1 agrees at 7 bases. J gave up 0 bases and V 4 bases, and 7 bases lay outside the gene matches. This CDR3 is built from 17 residues. Germline V gene lookup returns CDR1 SGHNT and CDR2 YYREEE (reference sequence). The CDR3 loop is CASSPGTAYSGANVLTF. CDR3 in DNA: TGTGCCAGCAGCCCGGGGACAGCCTACTCTGGGGCCAACGTCCTGACTTTC.

The chain combines TRBV6-2 or TRBV6-3 with TRBJ1-2; TRBD1 matches at 8 bases. V trimming: 0 bases; J trimming: 8 bases; junction bases outside the gene matches: 8. The CDR3 runs to 15 residues. Germline V gene data show CDR1 as MNHEY and CDR2 as SVGEGT. The CDR3 DNA follows: TGTGCCAGCAGTTACTCACGTCTACAGGGGGACGGCTACACCTTC. Translating it yields CASSYSRLQGDGYTF.

The CDR3 sequence: CASSLRTQGRFYGYTF. In DNA form, the CDR3 reads TGTGCCAGCAGCTTAAGGACCCAGGGGCGCTTCTATGGCTACACCTTC. The V gene is TRBV7-9, the J gene TRBJ1-2, with TRBD1 as a possible D gene (6 bases). The length of the CDR3 is 16 residues. V lost 2 bases to trimming and J lost 4 bases, with 17 bases between them. Germline CDR1 SEHNR, CDR2 FQNEAQ (reference sequence).

The chain is built from TRBV29-1 and TRBJ2-2; no clear D. Trimming took 7 bases from V and 4 from J, leaving 10 bases between them. The CDR3 totals 12 residues. Looked up from germline, CDR1 is SQVTM and CDR2 is ANQGSEA. The CDR3 reads CSGTTGTGELFF. CDR3 DNA sequence: TGCAGCGGTACAACGGGCACCGGGGAGCTGTTTTTT.

This sequence joins TRBV12-3 or TRBV12-4 and TRBJ2-7, with TRBD1 identical over 9 bases. Unmatched junction bases numbered 5, after V lost 6 bases and J lost 5 bases. The CDR3 sequence is 13 residues long. The CDR3 DNA is TGTGCCAGCAGAGACGGACAGGGGCACGAGCAGTACTTC. This encodes CASRDGQGHEQYF.

J is TRBJ2-3 and V is TRBV2; the D gene is possibly TRBD2 (6 bases). The V gene lost 8 bases and the J gene lost 4 bases, with 16 bases spanning the gap. The CDR3 is 14 residues long. CDR1 and CDR2 (germline): SNHLY, FYNNEI. CDR3 DNA sequence: TGTGCCAGCGACGCCGGAGGGGAAGCAGATACGCAGTATTTT. Translated: CASDAGGEADTQYF.

The gene calls are TRBV6-4 and TRBJ1-6; D not resolved. V was cut by 3 bases and J by 8 bases, with 8 bases left in between. Germline V gene lookup returns CDR1 MRHNA and CDR2 SNTAGT. The CDR3 contains 13 residues. In DNA form, the CDR3 reads TGTGCCAGCAGTGAACGGGAAGATTCACCCCTCCACTTT. It translates to CASSEREDSPLHF.

The chain carries TRBV9 and TRBJ1-2; 8 bases are shared with TRBD1. CDR1 SGDLS and CDR2 YYNGEE come from the germline V gene. CDR3 length: 14 amino acids. With V trimmed by 3 bases and J by 2 bases, 3 bases remained unmatched. CDR3 in amino acids: CASSGGQGNYGYTF. The CDR3 nucleotides read TGTGCCAGCAGCGGTGGACAGGGAAACTATGGCTACACCTTC.

With respect to this clone: The germline gene is not matched at one end of the junction; a read error may be the cause. This chain joins TRBV6-2 or TRBV6-3 and TRBJ2-3; D ambiguous. Germline V gene sequence: CDR1 MNHEY, CDR2 SVGEGT. The CDR3 spans 14 residues. In DNA, the CDR3 is TGTGCCAGCAGCCCTGTCGCGTACACAGATACGCGGTATTTT. Residues: CASSPVAYTDTRYF.

The chain carries TRBV5-5 and TRBJ1-2, with D unresolved. The length of the CDR3 is 14 residues. Germline V lookup: CDR1 SGHKS, CDR2 YYEKEE (reference sequence). Trimming took off 4 bases at V and 2 bases at J, with 12 bases between the two ends. The CDR3 loop is CASSLSTLNYGYTF. In DNA, the CDR3 is TGTGCCAGCAGCCTTTCGACACTGAACTATGGCTACACCTTC.

The rearrangement joins TRBV28 to TRBJ2-7, with no clear D. Trimming cost V 7 bases and J 2 bases, with 18 bases left between them. The CDR3 is made up of 15 amino acids. Per germline, CDR1 MDHEN and CDR2 SYDVKM. CDR3 in amino acids: CASTPKYRPTYEQYF. Written as DNA, the CDR3 is TGTGCCAGCACCCCAAAATACAGACCAACCTACGAGCAGTACTTC. The whole variable domain, filled in from reference TRBV28 and TRBJ2-7, reads DVKVTQSSRYLVKRTGEKVFLECVQDMDHENMFWYRQDPGLGLRLIYFSYDVKMKEKGDIPEGYSVSREKKERFSLILESASTNQTSMYLCASTPKYRPTYEQYFGPGTRLTVT.

The chain carries TRBV5-8 and TRBJ1-4, with 9 bases that match TRBD1. After removal of 4 bases from V and 5 bases from J, the junction contained 3 bases not matched to a gene. The germline CDR1 and CDR2 sequences are SGHTS and YDEGEE. The CDR3 length is 14 residues. Here the CDR3 reads CASSPGQGNEKLFF. The CDR3 nucleotides are TGTGCCAGCAGCCCGGGACAGGGAAATGAAAAACTGTTTTTT. Looking up the rest from reference TRBV5-8 and TRBJ1-4 gives the full variable domain: EAGVTQSPTHLIKTRGQQATLRCSPISGHTSVYWYQQALGLGLQFLLWYDEGEERNRGNFPPRFSGRQFPNYSSELNVNALELEDSALYLCASSPGQGNEKLFFGSGTQLSVL.

The rearrangement uses TRBV7-3 and TRBJ2-7; 8 bases fit TRBD1. V lost 5 bases and J lost 3; bases outside the gene matches: 3. This CDR3 has 13 residues. Germline V gene data show CDR1 as SGHTA and CDR2 as FQGTGA. The CDR3 region has the DNA TGTGCCAGCAGCCATGGACAGGGCTACGAGCAGTACTTC. It yields the protein CASSHGQGYEQYF.

The rearrangement joins TRBV7-8 to TRBJ2-7, with a possible D match to TRBD1 (5 bases). The germline V gene has CDR1 SGHVS and CDR2 FQNEAQ. V was pared by 6 bases and J by 5 bases, with 26 bases between. CDR3 size: 17 residues. The CDR3 is CASSFTRPPGLRDEQYF. CDR3 in DNA: TGTGCCAGCAGTTTTACGCGCCCCCCAGGGTTACGAGACGAGCAGTACTTC.

The chain uses TRBV27 and TRBJ1-5; unclear D gene. The CDR3 has 13 residues. From germline, CDR1 is MNHEY and CDR2 SMNVEV (reference sequence). With 3 bases removed from V and 5 bases from J, the gap between germline ends came to 8 bases. The CDR3 loop is CASSFSVDQPQHF. For the CDR3, the DNA is TGTGCCAGCAGTTTTTCGGTTGATCAGCCCCAGCATTTT.

V gene TRBV4-2 combines with J gene TRBJ1-4, with 10 bases aligning to TRBD1. CDR1 is LGHNA, CDR2 YNFKEQ, per germline. The J segment lost 8 bases and the V segment lost 3 bases, leaving 6 bases of the junction unmatched. The CDR3 is made up of 15 amino acids. CDR3 region: CASSQGGTGEEKLFF. The DNA for the CDR3 is TGTGCCAGCAGCCAGGGGGGGACAGGGGAGGAAAAACTGTTTTTT.

The chain is built from TRBV7-9 and TRBJ1-1; weak D call: TRBD1 (6 bases). The CDR3 extends over 16 amino acids. V was clipped by 1 base and J by 3 bases, with 15 bases between them. Per the germline V gene, CDR1 is SEHNR and CDR2 is FQNEAQ (reference sequence). Here the CDR3 DNA reads TGTGCCAGCAGCTTAGTGGCCAGGGGCGGAGACACTGAAGCTTTCTTT. Encoded protein: CASSLVARGGDTEAFF.

The J gene is TRBJ1-6, the V gene TRBV21-1; whether TRBD1, the table's D call, matches the DNA was not checked. TRBV21-1 represents a pseudogene. The CDR3 has 18 residues. CDR3 residues: CASSRDRGTSSYNSPLHF. CDR3 nucleotides: TGTGCCAGCAGCAGGGACAGGGGAACGAGCTCCTATAATTCACCCCTCCACTTT.

The chain links TRBV11-2 to TRBJ1-2, with D unresolved. There are 13 residues in the CDR3. Germline V gives CDR1 SGHAT, CDR2 FQNNGV. V gave up 5 bases and J gave up 0 bases, with 7 bases separating them. DNA of the CDR3: TGTGCCAGCAGCCCGCTGTCTAACTATGGCTACACCTTC. This sequence encodes CASSPLSNYGYTF.

In this sample, this clone turned up once. This chain connects TRBV11-2 to TRBJ2-1; tentatively, D is TRBD1 (6 bases). The V gene lost 0 bases and the J gene lost 6 bases, with 9 bases spanning the gap. This CDR3 contains 14 residues. Germline values: CDR1 SGHAT, CDR2 FQNNGV. The CDR3 DNA reads TGTGCCAGCAGCTTAGAACAAGGGGGCAATGAGCAGTTCTTC. Translation gives CASSLEQGGNEQFF. The whole variable domain, filled in from reference TRBV11-2 and TRBJ2-1, reads EAGVAQSPRYKIIEKRQSVAFWCNPISGHATLYWYQQILGQGPKLLIQFQNNGVVDDSQLPKDRFSAERLKGVDSTLKIQPAKLEDSAVYLCASSLEQGGNEQFFGPGTRLTVL.

The J gene is TRBJ1-5, the V gene TRBV19; TRBD1 agrees at 7 bases. After removal of 4 bases from V and 5 bases from J, the junction contained 8 bases not matched to a gene. The CDR3 has 15 amino acids. The germline V gene encodes CDR1 LNHDA and CDR2 SQIVND (reference sequence). CDR3 nucleotide sequence: TGTGCCAGTAGTACCACGCGACAGGGCGATCAGCCCCAGCATTTT. It specifies CASSTTRQGDQPQHF.

The V call is TRBV3-1 (or the pseudogene TRBV3-2), the J call TRBJ1-3; 7 bases match TRBD1. Germline V gene sequence: CDR1 LGHDT, CDR2 YNNKEL (reference sequence). The CDR3 is made up of 17 amino acids. The junction had 14 bases not matched to a gene; V was cut back by 1 base and J by 8 bases. CDR3 residues: CASSQGGGKGAGYTIYF. CDR3 DNA sequence: TGTGCCAGCAGCCAAGGTGGTGGAAAGGGGGCGGGGTACACCATATATTTT.

A single count supports this clone. The chain has TRBV6-6 and TRBJ1-5, with 10 bases matching TRBD1. Germline V gene lookup returns CDR1 MNHNY and CDR2 SVGAGI (reference sequence). V gave up 5 bases and J gave up 7 bases; unmatched junction bases: 11. CDR3 size: 16 residues. CDR3 DNA: TGTGCCAGCAGTCCAGAAGGACAGGGGGGGCGGCAGCCCCAGCATTTT. Its translation is CASSPEGQGGRQPQHF.

As for this clone: The sample contains more than one DNA sequence encoding this CDR3. The V gene is TRBV6-2 or TRBV6-3, the J gene TRBJ1-1; 7 bases line up with TRBD1. The junction had 5 bases not matched to a gene; V was cut back by 0 bases and J by 4 bases. This CDR3 contains 15 residues. Per germline, CDR1 MNHEY and CDR2 SVGEGT. Here the CDR3 reads CASSYSPTGSTEAFF. In nucleotides, the CDR3 is TGTGCCAGCAGTTACTCGCCGACAGGGAGCACTGAAGCTTTCTTT.

The rearrangement links TRBV28 to TRBJ2-2; possible D gene TRBD2, 5 bases. This CDR3 is built from 16 residues. Germline CDR1 reads MDHEN; CDR2 reads SYDVKM. V lost 5 bases, J lost 0 bases, and 13 bases lay in between. Here the CDR3 reads CASSGGWTANTGELFF. Written as DNA, the CDR3 is TGTGCCAGCAGTGGCGGGTGGACCGCGAACACCGGGGAGCTGTTTTTT.

Here the CDR3 reads CASSAYRDRGRGYEAFF. For the CDR3, the DNA is TGTGCCAGCAGTGCCTACCGGGACAGGGGGCGGGGATATGAAGCTTTCTTT. The chain joins TRBV25-1 to TRBJ1-1; 12 nucleotides line up with TRBD1. The CDR3 contains 17 residues. Germline CDR1 and CDR2: MGHDK and SYGVNS. Germline trimming cut 4 bases from V and 7 bases from J; bases unmatched to any gene: 13. Drawing the rest from reference TRBV25-1 and TRBJ1-1, the complete variable domain is EADIYQTPRYLVIGTGKKITLECSQTMGHDKMYWYQQDPGMELHLIHYSYGVNSTEKGDLSSESTVSRIRTEHFPLTLESARPSHTSQYLCASSAYRDRGRGYEAFFGQGTRLTVV.

This chain connects TRBV2 to TRBJ1-1, with D tentatively TRBD1 (5 bases). V was cut by 5 bases and J by 5 bases, with 12 bases left in between. In germline, CDR1 is SNHLY, CDR2 FYNNEI. The CDR3 spans 13 residues. CDR3 coding DNA: TGTGCCAGCAGTCCGACAGCGCGGACTGAAGCTTTCTTT. Translation gives CASSPTARTEAFF. The entire variable domain, with the rest obtained from reference TRBV2 and TRBJ1-1, is as follows: EPEVTQTPSHQVTQMGQEVILRCVPISNHLYFYWYRQILGQKVEFLVSFYNNEISEKSEIFDDQFSVERPDGSNFTLKIRSTKLEDSAMYFCASSPTARTEAFFGQGTRLTVV.

A few counts support this clone. CDR3 coding DNA: TGTGCCAGCAGCTTGCGGGCGCTAGCGGGAAACAATGAGCAGTTCTTC. This gives the protein CASSLRALAGNNEQFF. The V call is TRBV7-9, the J call TRBJ2-1, with 9 nucleotides matching TRBD2. The J segment lost 5 bases and the V segment lost 3 bases, leaving 8 bases of the junction unmatched. The CDR3 length is 16 residues. Germline V gene sequence: CDR1 SEHNR, CDR2 FQNEAQ (reference sequence).

This clone was seen a single time. The rearrangement joins TRBV29-1 to TRBJ2-1, with 7 bases matching TRBD1. The length of the CDR3 is 15 residues. The V gene end was trimmed by 6 bases and the J gene end by 5 bases; junction bases not matched to a gene: 13. Germline V lookup: CDR1 SQVTM, CDR2 ANQGSEA. The CDR3 loop is CSVAGTDLANNEQFF. The CDR3 DNA reads TGCAGCGTGGCCGGGACAGACCTTGCCAACAATGAGCAGTTCTTC.

In its sample, this clone was seen once. This chain uses TRBV6-2 or TRBV6-3 with TRBJ1-1, with D unclear. Germline V lookup: CDR1 MNHEY, CDR2 SVGEGT. V was trimmed by 0 bases and J by 4 bases, leaving 3 bases between them. CDR3 length: 12 amino acids. The CDR3 nucleotides read TGTGCCAGCAGTTACTCATCCACTGAAGCTTTCTTT. It codes for CASSYSSTEAFF.